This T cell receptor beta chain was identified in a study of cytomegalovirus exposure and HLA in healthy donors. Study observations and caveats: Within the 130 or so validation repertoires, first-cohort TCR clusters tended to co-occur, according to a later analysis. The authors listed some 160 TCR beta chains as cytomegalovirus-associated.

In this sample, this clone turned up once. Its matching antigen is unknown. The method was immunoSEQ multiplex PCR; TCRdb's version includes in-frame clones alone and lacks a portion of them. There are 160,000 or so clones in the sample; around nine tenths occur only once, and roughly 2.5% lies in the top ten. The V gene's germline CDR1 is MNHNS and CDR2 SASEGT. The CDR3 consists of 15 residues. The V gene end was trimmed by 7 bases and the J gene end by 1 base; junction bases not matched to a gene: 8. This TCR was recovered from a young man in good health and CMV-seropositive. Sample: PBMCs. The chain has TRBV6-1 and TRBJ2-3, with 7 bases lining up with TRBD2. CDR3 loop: CASTDSGSGTDTQYF. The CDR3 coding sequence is TGTGCCAGCACCGATAGCGGGTCGGGCACAGATACGCAGTATTTT.